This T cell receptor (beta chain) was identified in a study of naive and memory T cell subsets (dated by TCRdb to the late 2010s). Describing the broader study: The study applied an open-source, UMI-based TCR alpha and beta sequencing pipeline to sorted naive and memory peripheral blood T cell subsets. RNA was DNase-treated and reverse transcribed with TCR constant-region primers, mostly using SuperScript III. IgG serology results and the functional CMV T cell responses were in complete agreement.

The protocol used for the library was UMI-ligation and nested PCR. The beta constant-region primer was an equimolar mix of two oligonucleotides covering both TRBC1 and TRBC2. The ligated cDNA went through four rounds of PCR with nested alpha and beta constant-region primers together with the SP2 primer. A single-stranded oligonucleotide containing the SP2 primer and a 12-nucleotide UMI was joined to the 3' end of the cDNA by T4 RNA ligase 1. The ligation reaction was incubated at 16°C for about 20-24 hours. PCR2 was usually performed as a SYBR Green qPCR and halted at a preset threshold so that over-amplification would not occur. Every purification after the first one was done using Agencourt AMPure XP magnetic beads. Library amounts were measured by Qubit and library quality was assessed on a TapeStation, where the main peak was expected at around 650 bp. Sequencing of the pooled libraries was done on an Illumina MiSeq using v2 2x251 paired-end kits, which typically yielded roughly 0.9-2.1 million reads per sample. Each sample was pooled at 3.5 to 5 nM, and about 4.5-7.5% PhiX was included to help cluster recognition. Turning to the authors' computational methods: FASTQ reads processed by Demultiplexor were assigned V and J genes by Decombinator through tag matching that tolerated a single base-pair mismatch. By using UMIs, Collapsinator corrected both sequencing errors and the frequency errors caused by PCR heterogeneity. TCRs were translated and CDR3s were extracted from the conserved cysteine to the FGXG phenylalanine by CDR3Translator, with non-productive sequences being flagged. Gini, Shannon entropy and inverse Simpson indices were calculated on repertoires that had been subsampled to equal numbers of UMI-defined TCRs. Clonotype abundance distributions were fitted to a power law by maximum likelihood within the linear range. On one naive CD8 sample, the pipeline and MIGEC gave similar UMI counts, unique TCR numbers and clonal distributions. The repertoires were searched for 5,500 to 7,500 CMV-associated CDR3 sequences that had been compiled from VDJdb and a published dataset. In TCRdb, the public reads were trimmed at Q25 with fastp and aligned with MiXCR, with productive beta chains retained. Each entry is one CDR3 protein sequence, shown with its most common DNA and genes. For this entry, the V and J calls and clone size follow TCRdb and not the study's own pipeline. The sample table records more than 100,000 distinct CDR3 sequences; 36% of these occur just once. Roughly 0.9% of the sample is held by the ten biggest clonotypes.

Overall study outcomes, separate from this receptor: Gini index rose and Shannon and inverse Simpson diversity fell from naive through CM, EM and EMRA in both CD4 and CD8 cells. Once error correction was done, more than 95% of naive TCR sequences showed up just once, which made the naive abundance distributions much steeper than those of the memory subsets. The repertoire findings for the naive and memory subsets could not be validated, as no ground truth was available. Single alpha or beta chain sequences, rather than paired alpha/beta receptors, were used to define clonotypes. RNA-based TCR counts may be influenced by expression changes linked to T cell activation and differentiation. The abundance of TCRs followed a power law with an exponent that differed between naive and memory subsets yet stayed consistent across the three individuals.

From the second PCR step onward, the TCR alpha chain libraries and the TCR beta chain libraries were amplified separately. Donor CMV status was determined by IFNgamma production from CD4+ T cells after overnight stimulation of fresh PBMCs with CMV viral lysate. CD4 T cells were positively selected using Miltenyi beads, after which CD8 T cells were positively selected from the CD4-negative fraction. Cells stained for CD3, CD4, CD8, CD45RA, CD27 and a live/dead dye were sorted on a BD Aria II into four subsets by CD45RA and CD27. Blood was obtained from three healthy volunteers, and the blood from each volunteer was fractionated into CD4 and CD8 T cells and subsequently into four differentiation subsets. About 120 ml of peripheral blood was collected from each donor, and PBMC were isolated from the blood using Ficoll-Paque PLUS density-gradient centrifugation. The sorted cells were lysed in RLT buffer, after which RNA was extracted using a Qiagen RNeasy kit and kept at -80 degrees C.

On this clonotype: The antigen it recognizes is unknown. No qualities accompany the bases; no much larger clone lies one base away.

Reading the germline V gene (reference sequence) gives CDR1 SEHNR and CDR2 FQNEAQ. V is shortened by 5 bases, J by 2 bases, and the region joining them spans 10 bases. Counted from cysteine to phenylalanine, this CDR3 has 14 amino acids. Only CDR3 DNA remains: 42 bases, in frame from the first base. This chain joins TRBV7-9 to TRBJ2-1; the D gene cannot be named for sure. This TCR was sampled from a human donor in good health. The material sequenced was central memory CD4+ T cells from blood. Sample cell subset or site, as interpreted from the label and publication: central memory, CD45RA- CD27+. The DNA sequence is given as TGTGCCAGCAGCCTGACTGGTCCCTACAATGAGCAGTTCTTC. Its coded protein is CASSLTGPYNEQFF. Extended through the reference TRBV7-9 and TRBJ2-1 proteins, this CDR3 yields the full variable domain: DTGVSQNPRHKITKRGQNVTFRCDPISEHNRLYWYRQTLGQGPEFLTYFQNEAQLEKSRLLSDRFSAERPKGSFSTLEIQRTEQGDSAMYLCASSLTGPYNEQFFGPGTRLTVL.